This entry is about one TCR beta chain. What it recognizes is unknown. The sample belongs to a study of cytotoxic CD8 clonotypes in ibrutinib-treated CLL. The V end was cut by 8 bases, the J end by 2 bases, with 11 bases between. Germline CDR1 and CDR2: MNHEY and SVGAGI. This CDR3 spans 13 amino acids. The planned depth of sequencing spanned 1 in 200,000 to 1 in 1 million T cells. Assay used: immunoSEQ multiplex PCR; TCRdb lists only in-frame clones, some missing. Of roughly 160,000 clones in the sample, 81% were seen once. Overall study findings and caveats: Sampling times, which were not matched between the groups, differed between sustained-remission patients and progressing patients.

Material: PBMCs, obtained after 12 months of ibrutinib treatment. V and J are TRBV6-5 and TRBJ2-3; no firm D call. The receptor's source is a human donor with chronic lymphocytic leukemia. The CDR3, as DNA: TGTGCCAGCTCTGGATTTTACACAGATACGCAGTATTTT. Translating gives CASSGFYTDTQYF.